A single T cell receptor (beta chain) is shown here with its context. The CDR3 extends 3 residues past the end of the read, so its final part is completed from the germline J gene. This entry is derived from a study of T cell clonality in common variable immunodeficiency. Only in-frame clones appear in the TCRdb table, and some are missing; sequencing was by immunoSEQ multiplex PCR. Singletons are absent from the sample, which has 40,000 or so clones. Germline values: CDR1 DFQATT, CDR2 SNEGSKA (reference sequence). This CDR3 region has 18 residues. V lost 0 bases and J lost 3; bases outside the gene matches: 11.

The sample was peripheral blood mononuclear cells. The chain carries TRBV20-1 and TRBJ2-1, with TRBD2 matching 10 bases. The source is a person aged 18-70 years in good health. The CDR3 sequence: CSAREGLVAGGRYNEQFF. CDR3 bases read: TGCAGTGCTAGAGAAGGGCTGGTAGCGGGAGGTCGCTACAATGAG.